A single sample gave rise to the 7 T cell receptor beta chains below, sequenced in a study of T and B cells in COVID-19 patients (dated by TCRdb to 2018 to 2021). TRB repertoires were amplified from 250-500 ng of genomic DNA extracted from blood. Sequencing was performed on an Illumina MiSeq. Multiplex PCR with BIOMED2 TRB-A/B primer pools was used to amplify TRB rearrangements. TCRdb reworked the public reads: Q25 trimming with fastp, MiXCR clone assembly, productive beta chains retained. Rows matching on CDR3 protein sequence are summarized as one entry with the most common DNA and genes. The sample table holds 10,000 to 13,000 distinct CDR3 sequences, of which 30% to 35% were seen once. The ten largest account for around 15% of the sample. The material sequenced was blood. Receptors originate from a human donor with active COVID-19.

This clonotype is judged medium-sized. This chain connects TRBV29-1 to TRBJ1-1; 11 bases are shared with TRBD1. This CDR3 spans 13 amino acids. In germline, CDR1 is SQVTM, CDR2 ANQGSEA. Germline trimming cut 7 bases from V and 5 bases from J; bases unmatched to any gene: 6. This CDR3 reads CSAMGQGDTEAFF. The CDR3 bases are TGCAGCGCCATGGGACAGGGGGATACTGAAGCTTTCTTT.

This clonotype was counted a few times. J is TRBJ1-5 and V is TRBV18; possible D gene TRBD1, 5 bases. Trimming removed 1 base from V and 0 bases from J, with 13 bases in between. In germline, CDR1 is KGHSH, CDR2 LQKENI. This CDR3 has 17 residues. CDR3 DNA sequence: TGTGCCAGCTCACCACAGGGGTACGGGGCTAGCAATCAGCCCCAGCATTTT. Translated: CASSPQGYGASNQPQHF.

By its share, this clonotype is medium-sized. The V call is TRBV6-5, the J call TRBJ2-7, with 10 bases matching TRBD2. There are 15 residues in the CDR3. J was trimmed by 2 bases and V by 6 bases; bases with no gene match: 7. In germline, CDR1 is MNHEY, CDR2 SVGAGI. DNA of the CDR3: TGTGCCAGCAGCCAAGCGGGGGGGAGCACCTACGAGCAGTACTTC. As protein: CASSQAGGSTYEQYF.

The chain uses TRBV12-3 or TRBV12-4 and TRBJ1-1; D is unresolved. V lost 1 base and J lost 4, with 7 bases in between. CDR3 size: 13 residues. The CDR3 spells CASSLGGFTEAFF. The CDR3 DNA reads TGTGCCAGCAGTTTAGGGGGATTCACTGAAGCTTTCTTT.

The chain links TRBV6-2 or TRBV6-3 to TRBJ2-2, with a weak D call TRBD2 (5 bases). CDR1 and CDR2 from the germline V gene are MNHEY and SVGEGT. CDR3 length: 11 amino acids. Trimming took 6 bases from V and 8 from J, leaving 7 bases between them. DNA of the CDR3: TGTGCCAGCAGGAGGGCGGGGGAGCTGTTTTTT. Translation gives CASRRAGELFF.

V usage is TRBV30 and J usage is TRBJ1-6; D is possibly TRBD1 (6 bases). Trimming shortened V by 7 bases and J by 6 bases, and 13 bases separated the two germline ends. The germline gives CDR1 GTSNPN, CDR2 SVGIG (reference sequence). The CDR3 consists of 13 residues. This CDR3 is CASAGALNSPLHF. DNA of the CDR3: TGTGCCTCCGCGGGGGCTCTTAATTCACCCCTCCACTTT.

This clonotype is medium-sized in the sample. V usage is TRBV15 and J usage is TRBJ2-3; 8 bases line up with TRBD1. Germline V gene data show CDR1 as LNHNV and CDR2 as YYDKDF (reference sequence). The CDR3 totals 17 residues. With V trimmed by 0 bases and J by 1 base, 6 bases remained unmatched. CDR3 sequence (DNA): TGTGCCACCAGCAGAGATTATTCGGGACAGGGCACAGATACGCAGTATTTT. Encoded protein: CATSRDYSGQGTDTQYF.